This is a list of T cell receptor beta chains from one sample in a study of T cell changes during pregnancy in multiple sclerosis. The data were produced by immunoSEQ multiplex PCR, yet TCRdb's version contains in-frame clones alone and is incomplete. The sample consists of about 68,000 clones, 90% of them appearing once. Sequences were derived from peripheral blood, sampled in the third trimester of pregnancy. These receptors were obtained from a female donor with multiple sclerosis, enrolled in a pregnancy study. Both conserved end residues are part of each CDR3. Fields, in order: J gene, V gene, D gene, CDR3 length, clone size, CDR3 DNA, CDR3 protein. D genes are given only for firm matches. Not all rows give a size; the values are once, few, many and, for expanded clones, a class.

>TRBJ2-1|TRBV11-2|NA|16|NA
TGTGCCAGCAGCTTAGCCACATTCCCCGCCCCCAATGAGCAGTTCTTC
CASSLATFPAPNEQFF
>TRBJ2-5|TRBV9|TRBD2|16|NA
TGTGCCAGCAGCGTAGCTCTAGCGGGGCGGCAAGAGACCCAGTACTTC
CASSVALAGRQETQYF
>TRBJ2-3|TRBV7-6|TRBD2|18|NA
TGTGCCAGCAGCTCCCTCCCCGAGAGCGGGGGGGCCTCAAATACGCAGTATTTT
CASSSLPESGGASNTQYF
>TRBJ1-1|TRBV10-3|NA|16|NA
TGTGCCATCAGTGAGTCCAGGACAGCGATGAACACTGAAGCTTTCTTT
CAISESRTAMNTEAFF
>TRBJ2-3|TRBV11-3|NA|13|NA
TGTGCCAGCAGCTTATCTGGAGGAGATACGCAGTATTTT
CASSLSGGDTQYF
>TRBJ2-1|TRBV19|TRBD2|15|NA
TGTGCCAGTAGTATATCTAGCGGGGGCCCCAATGAGCAGTTCTTC
CASSISSGGPNEQFF
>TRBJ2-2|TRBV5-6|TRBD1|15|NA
TGTGCCAGCAGCTTCGTCGACAGGGGAACCGGGGAGCTGTTTTTT
CASSFVDRGTGELFF
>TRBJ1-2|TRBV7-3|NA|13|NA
TGTGCCAGCAGCATCGGACAGTTAAATGGCTACACCTTC
CASSIGQLNGYTF
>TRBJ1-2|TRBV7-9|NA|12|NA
TGTGCCAGCAGTCGAGACAGTTATGGCTACACCTTC
CASSRDSYGYTF
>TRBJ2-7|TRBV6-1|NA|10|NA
TGTGCCAGCAGCATTTACGAGCAGTACTTC
CASSIYEQYF
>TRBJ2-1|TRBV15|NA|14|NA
TGTGCCACCAGCAGCGGAGAAATCAACAATGAGCAGTTCTTC
CATSSGEINNEQFF
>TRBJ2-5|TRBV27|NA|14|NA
TGTGCCAGCAGTCCCTCCACGGGTCCAGAGACCCAGTACTTC
CASSPSTGPETQYF
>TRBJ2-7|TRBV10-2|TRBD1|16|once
TGCGCCAGCACGGCCGTGGGGGACAGTCTACCCTACGAGCAGTACTTC
CASTAVGDSLPYEQYF
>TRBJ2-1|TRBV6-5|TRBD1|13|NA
TGTGCCAGTAGGGGGCAACACCTACCGGAGCAGTTCTTC
CASRGQHLPEQFF
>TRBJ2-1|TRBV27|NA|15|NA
TGTGCCAGCAGTTTATCGGCAGATTACTACAATGAGCAGTTCTTC
CASSLSADYYNEQFF
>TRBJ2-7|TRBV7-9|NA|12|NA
TGTGCCAGCAGCTTCGCAGGCTACGAGCAGTACTTC
CASSFAGYEQYF
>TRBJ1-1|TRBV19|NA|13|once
TGTGCCAGCGGCAGGGCCTTGAACACTGAAGCTTTCTTT
CASGRALNTEAFF
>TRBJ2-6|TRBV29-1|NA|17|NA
TGCAGCGTCTACATCAGGGGTCGGGGCTCTGGGGCCAACGTCCTGACTTTC
CSVYIRGRGSGANVLTF
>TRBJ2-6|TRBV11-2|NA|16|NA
TGTGCCAGCAGCTTGACAGCGCGCTCTGGGGCCAACGTCCTGACTTTC
CASSLTARSGANVLTF
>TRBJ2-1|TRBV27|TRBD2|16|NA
TGTGCCAGCAGTTTAGAGCCTAGCGGGGGGACCGATGAGCAGTTCTTC
CASSLEPSGGTDEQFF
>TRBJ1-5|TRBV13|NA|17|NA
TGTGCCAGCAGCCACAATGGGGGGGGATTCGGCAATCAGCCCCAGCATTTT
CASSHNGGGFGNQPQHF
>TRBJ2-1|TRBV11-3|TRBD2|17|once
TGTGCCAGCAGCTTGGGACTAGCGGGAGGGCCTGGGAATGAGCAGTTCTTC
CASSLGLAGGPGNEQFF
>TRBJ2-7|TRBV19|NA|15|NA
TGTGCCAGTAGTATAGCGACAGGCATTTCCTACGAGCAGTACTTC
CASSIATGISYEQYF
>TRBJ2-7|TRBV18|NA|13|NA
TGTGCCAGCTCACCACAGGGAGGTAGCGAGCAGTACTTC
CASSPQGGSEQYF
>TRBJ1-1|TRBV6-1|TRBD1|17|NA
TGTGCCAGCAGTGGGGGGCAGGACAGGGGGGTGAACACTGAAGCTTTCTTT
CASSGGQDRGVNTEAFF
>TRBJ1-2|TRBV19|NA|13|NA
TGTGCCAGTAGTATCATGACAGCTTATGGCTACACCTTC
CASSIMTAYGYTF
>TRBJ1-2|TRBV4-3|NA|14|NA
TGCGCCAGCAGCCAAGATCTAGGGGACTATGGCTACACCTTC
CASSQDLGDYGYTF
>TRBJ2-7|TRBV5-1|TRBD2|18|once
TGCGCCAGCAGCTTTGTCGGACTAGCGGGAGCCAAGTCCTACGAGCAGTACTTC
CASSFVGLAGAKSYEQYF
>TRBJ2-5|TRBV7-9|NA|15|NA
TGTGCCAGCAGCTTACCTTCGAGCAGGGGAGAGACCCAGTACTTC
CASSLPSSRGETQYF
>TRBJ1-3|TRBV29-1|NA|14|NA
TGCAGCGCCCGGGGAGGCCGTCAGGGAAACACCATATATTTT
CSARGGRQGNTIYF
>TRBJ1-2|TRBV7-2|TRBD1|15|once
TGTGCCAGCAGCTTGTGGACAGGGGGGACGGGTGGCTACACCTTC
CASSLWTGGTGGYTF
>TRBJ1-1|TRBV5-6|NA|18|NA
TGTGCCAGCAGCTTGTACAGATCCCTCCTTATAGAACTGGGTGAAGCTTTCTTT
CASSLYRSLLIELGEAFF
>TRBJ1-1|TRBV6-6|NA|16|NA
TGTGCCAGCAGTTACACTCTACTCTCACGTAACACTGAAGCTTTCTTT
CASSYTLLSRNTEAFF
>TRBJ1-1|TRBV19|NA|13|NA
TGTGCCAGTAGTATAAGCTATACGACTGAAGCTTTCTTT
CASSISYTTEAFF
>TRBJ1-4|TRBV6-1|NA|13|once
TGTGCCAGCAGTGAAGCGGGAGGTGGGGAACTGTTTTTT
CASSEAGGGELFF
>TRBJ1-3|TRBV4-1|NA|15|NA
TGCGCCAGCAGCCAAGAAAGAGGGTCTGGAAACACCATATATTTT
CASSQERGSGNTIYF
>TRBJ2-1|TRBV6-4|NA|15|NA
TGTGCCAGCAGTGTCATGGGGAGCTCCTACAATGAGCAGTTCTTC
CASSVMGSSYNEQFF
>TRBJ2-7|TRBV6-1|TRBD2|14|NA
TGTGCCAGCAGTGTTCTAGCGGGGGGCTACGAGCAGTACTTC
CASSVLAGGYEQYF
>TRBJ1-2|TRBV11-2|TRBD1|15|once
TGTGCCAGCAGCGGTACAGGGGTCGGGGTGTTTGGCTACACCTTC
CASSGTGVGVFGYTF
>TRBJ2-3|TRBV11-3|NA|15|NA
TGTGCCAGCAGCTTAAGGGCAGGGGGCACAGATACGCAGTATTTT
CASSLRAGGTDTQYF
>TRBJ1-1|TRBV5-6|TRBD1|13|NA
TGTGCCAGCAGCCATTTCGACAGGGTTGAAGCTTTCTTT
CASSHFDRVEAFF
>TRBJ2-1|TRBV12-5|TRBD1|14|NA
TGTGCTAGTGGTTCCGGGACAGGGGGCAATGAGCAGTTCTTC
CASGSGTGGNEQFF
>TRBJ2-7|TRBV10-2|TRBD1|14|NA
TGCGCCAGCAGGAGGGGGACAGATGCCTACGAGCAGTACTTC
CASRRGTDAYEQYF
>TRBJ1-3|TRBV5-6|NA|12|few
TGTGCCAGCAGCTTGGGGAGTAACACCATATATTTT
CASSLGSNTIYF